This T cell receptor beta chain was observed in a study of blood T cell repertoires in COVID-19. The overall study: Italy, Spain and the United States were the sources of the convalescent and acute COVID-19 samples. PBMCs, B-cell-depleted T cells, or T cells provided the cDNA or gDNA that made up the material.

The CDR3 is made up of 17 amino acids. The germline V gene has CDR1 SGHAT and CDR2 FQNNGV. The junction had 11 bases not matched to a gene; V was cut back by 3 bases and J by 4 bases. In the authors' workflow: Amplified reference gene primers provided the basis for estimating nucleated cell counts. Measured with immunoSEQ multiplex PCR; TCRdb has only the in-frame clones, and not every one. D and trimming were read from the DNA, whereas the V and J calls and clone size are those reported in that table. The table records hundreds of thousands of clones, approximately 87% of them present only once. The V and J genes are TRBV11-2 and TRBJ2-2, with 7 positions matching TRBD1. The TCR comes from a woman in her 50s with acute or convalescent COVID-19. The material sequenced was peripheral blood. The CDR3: CASSFGVEQGSTGELFF. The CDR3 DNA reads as TGTGCCAGCAGCTTCGGGGTTGAACAGGGGAGCACCGGGGAGCTGTTTTTT.